This TCR beta chain stems from a study of blood T cell repertoires in COVID-19. Study in general: Donors in the United States, Italy and Spain gave samples during acute or convalescent COVID-19. Sample material is recorded as cDNA or gDNA derived from T cells, B-cell-depleted T cells, or PBMCs.

CDR3 length: 12 amino acids. From germline, CDR1 is SGHVS and CDR2 FQNEAQ. Deletions cut 5 bases from V and 5 bases from J, with 7 bases between. Authors' processing steps: Estimation of nucleated cell counts relied on the amplification of reference gene primers. Sequencing used immunoSEQ multiplex PCR; TCRdb keeps in-frame clones, though not all of them. The V and J calls and clone size were taken over from that table, and D and trimming were inferred from the DNA. The table includes over 70,000 clones, roughly four fifths detected once. This clone was picked up one time. The receptor was derived from a human donor in a cohort sampled during active COVID-19. Sample: peripheral blood. The chain recombines TRBV7-8 with TRBJ2-4; no clear D. CDR3 sequence reads: CASSLQENIQYF. The CDR3 bases are TGTGCCAGCAGCCTCCAGGAAAACATTCAGTACTTC.